Listed below are T cell receptor beta chains from one sample, sequenced in a study of CD8+CD57+ T cells in acquired aplastic anemia. TCRdb passed the reads through MiXCR, listing each CDR3 protein once. The sample lists about 200,000 distinct CDR3 sequences; more than 55% were seen once. Material: sorted CD4+, CD8+, or CD8+CD57+ T cells (not recorded which) from PBMCs. These TCRs come from a human donor with aplastic anemia. CDR3s include the opening cysteine and the closing phenylalanine or tryptophan. A D gene is named only where the DNA matches it firmly. The listing skips clone size in some rows; elsewhere it reads once, few, many or a size class.

.	TRBV5-1	TRBJ2-6	.	TGCGCCAGCAGTCCGGCGGAAACTTACTCTGGGGCCAACGTCCTGACTTTC	CASSPAETYSGANVLTF
few	TRBV20-1	TRBJ1-6	.	TGCAGTGCTAGTGAGGGAAGCTATTCACCCCTCCACTTT	CSASEGSYSPLHF
.	TRBV10-3	TRBJ2-2	.	TGTGCCCCTCACCCATATAGCGGTGCCGGAATCGGGGAGCTGTTTTTT	CAPHPYSGAGIGELFF
.	TRBV29-1	TRBJ2-3	.	TGCAGCGTTGAGACGGGCGACAGGACAGATACGCAGTATTTT	CSVETGDRTDTQYF
.	TRBV29-1	TRBJ2-7	.	TGCAGCGTTGGGGGTAGCGGCGTATACGAGCAGTACTTC	CSVGGSGVYEQYF
few	TRBV2	TRBJ2-5	.	TGTGCCAGCAGTGAATCGCAGGGCTCGGGGACCCAGTACTTC	CASSESQGSGTQYF
.	TRBV19	TRBJ2-7	TRBD1	TGTGCCAGTAGCCCGGGACAGGGGAGGCACTTC	CASSPGQGRHF
.	TRBV7-9	TRBJ1-2	TRBD1	TGTGCCAGCAGCGTGACAGGGTCGGTCGGCTACACCTTC	CASSVTGSVGYTF
.	TRBV6-5	TRBJ2-3	TRBD2	TGTGCCAGCAATGTCAATAGCGGGGGGGCCGCAGATACGCAGTATTTT	CASNVNSGGAADTQYF
.	TRBV15	TRBJ2-1	TRBD1	TGTGCCACCTACGGGACAGAGTACAATGAGCAGTTCTTC	CATYGTEYNEQFF
many	TRBV6-5	TRBJ1-4	TRBD1	TGTGCCAGTTCGATGACAGGGAGCAATGAAAAACTGTTTTTT	CASSMTGSNEKLFF
.	TRBV7-3	TRBJ1-1	.	TGTGCCAGCAGCCCGATCCCGGAGGGGATGGCTTTCTTT	CASSPIPEGMAFF
few	TRBV5-1	TRBJ2-7	TRBD1	TGCGCCAGCAGCACCAACAGGGGGTCCTACGAGCAGTACTTC	CASSTNRGSYEQYF
.	TRBV7-9	TRBJ2-1	TRBD1	TGTGCCAGCAGCCTCACAGGGGGCTGGGACAATGAGCAGTTCTTC	CASSLTGGWDNEQFF
.	TRBV5-6	TRBJ2-2	TRBD1	TGTGCCAGCAGCTTGGGGGGGACAGGGAACACCGAGGAGCTGTTTTTT	CASSLGGTGNTEELFF
few	TRBV4-1	TRBJ1-4	.	TGCGCCAGCAGCCAAGACCAGGTCGGGGGATGGGAGGATAATGAAAAACTGTTTTTT	CASSQDQVGGWEDNEKLFF
.	TRBV25-1	TRBJ2-2	.	TGTGCCAGCAGTGACGCCCCTGCTGGTCGGACCGGGGAGCTGTTTTTT	CASSDAPAGRTGELFF
.	TRBV19	TRBJ1-5	TRBD1	TGTGCCAGTTCCGGACAGGGAGGCGGTCAGCCCCAGCATTTT	CASSGQGGGQPQHF
.	TRBV20-1	TRBJ2-7	.	TGCAGTGCTAGAAACAATGGCGCTGAGCAGTACTTC	CSARNNGAEQYF
.	TRBV20-1	TRBJ2-7	TRBD1	TGCAGTGCTAGAGGTGGAGGACAGGGGGCTAGAAGCTACGAGCAGTACTTC	CSARGGGQGARSYEQYF